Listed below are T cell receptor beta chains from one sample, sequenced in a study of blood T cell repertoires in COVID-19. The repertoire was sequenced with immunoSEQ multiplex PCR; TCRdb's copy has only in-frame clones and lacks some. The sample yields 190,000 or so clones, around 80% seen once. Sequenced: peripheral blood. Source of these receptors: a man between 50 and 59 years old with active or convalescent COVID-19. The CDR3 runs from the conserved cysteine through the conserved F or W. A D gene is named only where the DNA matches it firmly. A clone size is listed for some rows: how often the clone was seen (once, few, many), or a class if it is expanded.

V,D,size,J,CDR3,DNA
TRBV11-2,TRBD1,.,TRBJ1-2,CASSLALGTGRRYTF,TGTGCCAGCAGCTTAGCCCTCGGGACAGGGAGGCGCTACACCTTC
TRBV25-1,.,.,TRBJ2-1,CASSEAGPREQFF,TGTGCCAGCAGTGAAGCAGGTCCCAGGGAGCAGTTCTTC
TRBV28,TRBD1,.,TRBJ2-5,CASSLLPKWIPQGNQETQYF,TGTGCCAGCAGTTTATTGCCCAAGTGGATTCCACAGGGGAACCAAGAGACCCAGTACTTC
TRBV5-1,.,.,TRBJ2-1,CASSAGKRKEFF,TGCGCCAGCAGCGCGGGAAAAAGAAAAGAGTTCTTC
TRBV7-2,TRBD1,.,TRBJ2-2,CASSSRTGVTGELFF,TGTGCCAGCAGCTCCCGGACAGGGGTGACCGGGGAGCTGTTTTTT
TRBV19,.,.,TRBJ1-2,CASSISVYGYTF,TGTGCCAGTAGTATATCTGTCTATGGCTACACCTTC
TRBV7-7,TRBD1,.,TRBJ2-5,CASSLGTGEQETQYF,TGTGCTAGCAGCTTGGGGACAGGGGAGCAAGAGACCCAGTACTTC
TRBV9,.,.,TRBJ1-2,CASSADAGLGGYTF,TGTGCCAGCAGCGCTGATGCGGGGCTGGGGGGCTACACCTTC
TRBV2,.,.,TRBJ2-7,CASRETGYEQYF,TGTGCCAGCCGAGAGACGGGATACGAGCAGTACTTC
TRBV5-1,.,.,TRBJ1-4,CASRQIATNEKLFF,TGCGCCAGTCGACAGATTGCAACTAATGAAAAACTGTTTTTT
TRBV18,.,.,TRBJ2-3,CASSPPSGSTDTQYF,TGTGCCAGCTCACCACCAAGCGGGAGCACAGATACGCAGTATTTT
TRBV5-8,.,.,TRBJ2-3,CASSRGTVARDTQYF,TGTGCCAGCAGCCGCGGGACAGTAGCAAGGGATACGCAGTATTTT
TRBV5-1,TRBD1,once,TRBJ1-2,CASSLGDRGNYGYTF,TGCGCCAGCAGCTTGGGGGACAGGGGGAACTATGGCTACACCTTC
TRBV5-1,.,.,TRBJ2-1,CASSLGTANEQFF,TGCGCCAGCAGCTTGGGGACTGCGAATGAGCAGTTCTTC
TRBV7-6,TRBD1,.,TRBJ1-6,CASSFRDRGNSPLHF,TGTGCCAGCAGCTTCCGGGACAGGGGCAATTCACCCCTCCACTTT
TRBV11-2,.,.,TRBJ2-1,CASSDSGGGNEQFF,TGTGCCAGCAGCGATAGCGGAGGAGGTAATGAGCAGTTCTTC
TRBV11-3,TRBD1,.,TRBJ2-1,CASSPGQGRREQFF,TGTGCCAGCAGCCCCGGACAGGGTCGCCGTGAGCAGTTCTTC
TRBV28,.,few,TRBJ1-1,CASGGDIRAFF,TGTGCCTCCGGGGGGGATATTCGGGCTTTCTTT
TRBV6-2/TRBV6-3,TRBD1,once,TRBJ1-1,CASSLARGRNTEAFF,TGTGCCAGCAGTTTAGCGAGGGGGCGAAACACTGAAGCTTTCTTT
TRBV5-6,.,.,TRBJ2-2,CASSFLTVNTGELFF,TGTGCCAGCAGCTTCTTAACTGTGAACACCGGGGAGCTGTTTTTT
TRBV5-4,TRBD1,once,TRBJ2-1,CASSSPRDSYNEQFF,TGTGCCAGCAGCTCGCCCCGGGACAGTTACAATGAGCAGTTCTTC
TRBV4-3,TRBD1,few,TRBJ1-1,CASRTGATNTEAFF,TGCGCCAGCAGAACAGGGGCGACGAACACTGAAGCTTTCTTT
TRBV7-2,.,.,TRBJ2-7,CASSFTATGLEQYF,TGTGCCAGCAGCTTTACTGCTACAGGTCTCGAGCAGTACTTC
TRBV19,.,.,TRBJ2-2,CASSTPAGAATGELFF,TGTGCCAGTAGTACCCCCGCGGGGGCTGCCACCGGGGAGCTGTTTTTT
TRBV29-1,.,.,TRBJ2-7,CSVANREQYF,TGCAGCGTGGCTAACAGGGAGCAGTACTTC
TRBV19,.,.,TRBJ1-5,CASSQISNQPQHF,TGTGCCAGTAGCCAAATTAGCAATCAGCCCCAGCATTTT
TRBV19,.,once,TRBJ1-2,CASSIKLGYTF,TGTGCCAGTAGTATAAAGCTTGGCTACACCTTC
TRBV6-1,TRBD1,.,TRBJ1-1,CASSEGAGGVSKAFF,TGTGCCAGCAGTGAAGGGGCAGGGGGTGTATCCAAAGCTTTCTTT
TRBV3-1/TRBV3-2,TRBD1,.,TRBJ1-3,CASSFKSSGTGGGNTIYF,TGTGCCAGCAGCTTCAAAAGTTCCGGGACAGGGGGAGGAAACACCATATATTTT
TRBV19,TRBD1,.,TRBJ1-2,CASSRSTGDYGYTF,TGTGCCAGTAGTAGATCGACAGGGGACTATGGCTACACCTTC
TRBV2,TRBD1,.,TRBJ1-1,CATQGELNTEAFF,TGTGCCACCCAGGGGGAATTGAACACTGAAGCTTTCTTT
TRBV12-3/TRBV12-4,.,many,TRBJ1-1,CASSFNRNTEAFF,TGTGCCAGCAGTTTCAACAGGAACACTGAAGCTTTCTTT
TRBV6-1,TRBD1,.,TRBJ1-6,CASSEVGQGGSPLHF,TGTGCCAGCAGTGAAGTGGGACAGGGCGGTTCACCCCTCCACTTT
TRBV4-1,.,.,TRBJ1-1,CASSLRAAGWNTEAFF,TGCGCCAGCAGCCTCCGGGCGGCAGGGTGGAACACTGAAGCTTTCTTT
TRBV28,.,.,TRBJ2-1,CASSLQEGASYNEQFF,TGTGCCAGCAGTTTACAAGAGGGAGCCTCCTACAATGAGCAGTTCTTC
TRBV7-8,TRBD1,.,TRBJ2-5,CASSSYRGQGETQYF,TGTGCCAGCAGCTCCTACAGGGGGCAGGGAGAGACCCAGTACTTC
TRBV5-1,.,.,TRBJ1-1,CASSFDSGNTEAFF,TGCGCCAGCAGCTTTGACTCCGGGAACACTGAAGCTTTCTTT
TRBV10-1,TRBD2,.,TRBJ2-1,CASSHGTSGRNEQFF,TGCGCCAGCAGTCACGGGACTAGCGGGAGAAATGAGCAGTTCTTC
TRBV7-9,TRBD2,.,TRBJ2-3,CASSASGRSTDTQYF,TGTGCCAGCAGCGCTAGCGGGAGAAGCACAGATACGCAGTATTTT
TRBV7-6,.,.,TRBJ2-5,CASTSRRARQGAQYF,TGTGCCAGCACCTCCCGCCGGGCACGGCAAGGGGCCCAGTACTTC
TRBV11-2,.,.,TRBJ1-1,CASSFRGHRNTEAFF,TGTGCCAGCAGTTTCCGTGGACACCGGAACACTGAAGCTTTCTTT
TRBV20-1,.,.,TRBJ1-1,CSARDQDEAFF,TGCAGTGCTAGAGATCAGGATGAAGCTTTCTTT
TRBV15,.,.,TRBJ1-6,CATSRPNSPLHF,TGTGCCACCAGCAGACCGAATTCACCCCTCCACTTT
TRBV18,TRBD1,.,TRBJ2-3,CASSQNRGGTDTQYF,TGTGCCAGCTCACAAAACAGGGGGGGCACAGATACGCAGTATTTT
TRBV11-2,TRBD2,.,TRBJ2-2,CASSPTLAGDDTGELFF,TGTGCCAGCAGCCCTACCCTAGCGGGAGATGACACCGGGGAGCTGTTTTTT
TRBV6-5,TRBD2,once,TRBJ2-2,CASTPSGRTGELFF,TGTGCCAGCACCCCTAGCGGGAGGACCGGGGAGCTGTTTTTT
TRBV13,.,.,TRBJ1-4,CASSERHEGGGEKLFF,TGTGCCAGCAGCGAGAGACATGAGGGAGGGGGGGAAAAACTGTTTTTT
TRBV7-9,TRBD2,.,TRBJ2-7,CASSFARTSWSEQYF,TGTGCCAGCAGCTTTGCTCGGACTAGTTGGTCCGAGCAGTACTTC
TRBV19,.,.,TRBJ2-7,CASSPGLEEYEQYF,TGTGCCAGTAGTCCGGGACTGGAAGAATACGAGCAGTACTTC
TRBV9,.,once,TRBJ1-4,CASSLTTEEEGKLFF,TGTGCCAGCAGCTTAACCACGGAGGAGGAGGGAAAACTGTTTTTT
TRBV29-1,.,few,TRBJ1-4,CSVEPSANEKLFF,TGCAGCGTTGAACCGTCAGCTAATGAAAAACTGTTTTTT
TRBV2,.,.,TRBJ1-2,CASSVGGGADGYTF,TGTGCCAGCAGTGTAGGAGGGGGGGCGGATGGCTACACCTTC